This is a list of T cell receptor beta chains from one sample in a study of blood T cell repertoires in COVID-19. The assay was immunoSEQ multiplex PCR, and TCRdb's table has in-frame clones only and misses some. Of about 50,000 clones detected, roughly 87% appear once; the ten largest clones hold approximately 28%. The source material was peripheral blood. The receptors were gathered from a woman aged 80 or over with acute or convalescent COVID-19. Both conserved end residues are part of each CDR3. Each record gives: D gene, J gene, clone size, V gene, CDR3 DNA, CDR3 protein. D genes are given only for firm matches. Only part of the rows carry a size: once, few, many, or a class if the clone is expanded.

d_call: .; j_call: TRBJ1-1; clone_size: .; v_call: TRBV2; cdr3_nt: TGTGCCAGCAGTACGGAATTTGGGGGGAATTACCTGAACACTGAAGCTTTCTTT; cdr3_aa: CASSTEFGGNYLNTEAFF
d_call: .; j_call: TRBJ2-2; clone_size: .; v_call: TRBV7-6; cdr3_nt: TGTGCCAGCAGTCGTAGGGGGGGGCTTGGTGCCCCCGGGGAGCTGTTTTTT; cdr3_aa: CASSRRGGLGAPGELFF
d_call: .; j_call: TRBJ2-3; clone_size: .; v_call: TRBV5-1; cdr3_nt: TGCGCCAGCAGCTTGGATAGCGCAGCCACAGATACGCAGTATTTT; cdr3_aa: CASSLDSAATDTQYF
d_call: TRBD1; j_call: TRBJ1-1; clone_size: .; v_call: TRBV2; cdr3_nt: TGTGCCAGCACCAACAGGGGGCGAAGGGACACTGAAGCTTTCTTT; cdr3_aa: CASTNRGRRDTEAFF
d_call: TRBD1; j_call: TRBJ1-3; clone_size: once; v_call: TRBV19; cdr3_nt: TGTGCCAGTACCCTAAACAGGGGTGAGGCTGGAAACACCATATATTTT; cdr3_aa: CASTLNRGEAGNTIYF
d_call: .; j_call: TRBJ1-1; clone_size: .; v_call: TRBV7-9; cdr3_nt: TGTGCCAGCAGCCCCAGGGGGAACACTGAAGCTTTCTTT; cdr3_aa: CASSPRGNTEAFF
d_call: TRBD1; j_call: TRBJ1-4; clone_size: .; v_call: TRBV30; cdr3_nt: TGTGCCTGGAGTCCCGGACAGGGGGCCCGTGGTAATGAAAAACTGTTTTTT; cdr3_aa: CAWSPGQGARGNEKLFF
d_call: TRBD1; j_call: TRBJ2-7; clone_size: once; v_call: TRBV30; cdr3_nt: TGTGCCTGGAGACACCCTTGGACAGGAGACTACGAGCAGTACTTC; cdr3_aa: CAWRHPWTGDYEQYF
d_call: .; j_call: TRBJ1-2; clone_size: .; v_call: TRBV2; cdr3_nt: TGTGCCAGCAGTGATGATCACAGGGATGGCTACACCTTC; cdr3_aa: CASSDDHRDGYTF
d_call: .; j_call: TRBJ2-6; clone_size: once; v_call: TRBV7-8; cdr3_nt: TGTGCCAGCAGCTTAGAGGGCAGGGTGGCTCCTGGGGCCAACGTCCTGACTTTC; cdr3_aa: CASSLEGRVAPGANVLTF
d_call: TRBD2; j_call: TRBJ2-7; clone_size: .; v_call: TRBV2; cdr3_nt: TGTGCCAGCAGTGAAAAGGCTAGCGGGGGCTTGACCTACGAGCAGTACTTC; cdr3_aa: CASSEKASGGLTYEQYF
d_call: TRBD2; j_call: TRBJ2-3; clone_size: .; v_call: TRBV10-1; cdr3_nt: TGCGCCAGCAGTGAGGGGAGGGCTGGGGCAGATACGCAGTATTTT; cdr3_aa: CASSEGRAGADTQYF
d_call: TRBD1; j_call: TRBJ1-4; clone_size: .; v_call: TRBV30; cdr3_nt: TGTGCCTCCTCAGGGGGCCCGCGGGAAAAACTGTTTTTT; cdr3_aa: CASSGGPREKLFF
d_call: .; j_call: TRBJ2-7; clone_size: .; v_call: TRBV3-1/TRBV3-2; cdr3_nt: TGTGCCAGCAGCCGTGGGGGGGCCGGCGAGCAGTACTTC; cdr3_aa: CASSRGGAGEQYF
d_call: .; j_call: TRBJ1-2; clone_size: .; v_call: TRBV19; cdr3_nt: TGTGCCAGTAGTACACAAGGGGATCCCTTTTTTTATGGCTACACCTTC; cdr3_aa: CASSTQGDPFFYGYTF
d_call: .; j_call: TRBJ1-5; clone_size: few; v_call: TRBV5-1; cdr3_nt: TGCGCCAGCAGTTACGGTAGCAATCAGCCCCAGCATTTT; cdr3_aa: CASSYGSNQPQHF
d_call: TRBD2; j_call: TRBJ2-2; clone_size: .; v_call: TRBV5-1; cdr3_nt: TGCGCCAGCAGGGATCTAGCGGGGGACACCGGGGAGCTGTTTTTT; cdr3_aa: CASRDLAGDTGELFF
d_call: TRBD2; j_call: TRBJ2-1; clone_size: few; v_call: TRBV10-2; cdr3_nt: TGCGCCAGCAGTGAGTCTAGCGGGGTCGGCAATGAGCAGTTCTTC; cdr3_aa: CASSESSGVGNEQFF
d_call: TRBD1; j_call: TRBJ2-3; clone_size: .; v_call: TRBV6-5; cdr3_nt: TGTGCCAGCACGACAGGGGTGTATGTAGATACGCAGTATTTT; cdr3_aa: CASTTGVYVDTQYF
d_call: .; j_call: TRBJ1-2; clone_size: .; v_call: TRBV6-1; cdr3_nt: TGTGCCAGCAGTGAAAACTTGGGGGCCGATAGAGACTATGGCTACACCTTC; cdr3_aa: CASSENLGADRDYGYTF
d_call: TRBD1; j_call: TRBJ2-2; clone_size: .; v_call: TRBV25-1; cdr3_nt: TGTGCCAGCAGTGTAAGACAGGGAACCGGGGAGCTGTTTTTT; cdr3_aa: CASSVRQGTGELFF
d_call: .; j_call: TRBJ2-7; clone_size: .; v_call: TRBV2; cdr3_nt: TGTGCCACCAGAACCGGGGACGAGCAGTACTTC; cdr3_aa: CATRTGDEQYF
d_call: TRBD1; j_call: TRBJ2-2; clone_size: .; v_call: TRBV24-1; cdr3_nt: TGTGCCACCAGTGATTCCAGGGGGCGCGGCACCGGGGAGCTGTTTTTT; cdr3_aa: CATSDSRGRGTGELFF
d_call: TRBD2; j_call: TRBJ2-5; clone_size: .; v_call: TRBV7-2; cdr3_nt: TGTGCCAGCAGCTCACAATTAGCGGGGGATAAGACCCAGTACTTC; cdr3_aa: CASSSQLAGDKTQYF
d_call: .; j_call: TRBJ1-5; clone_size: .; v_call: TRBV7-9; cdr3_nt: TGTGCCAGCAGCTTAGCTTCCCGGCCCCAGCATTTT; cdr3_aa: CASSLASRPQHF
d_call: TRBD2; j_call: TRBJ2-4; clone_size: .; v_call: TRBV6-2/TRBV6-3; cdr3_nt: TGTGCCAGCAGCCGTACGGGAGGCAAAAACATTCAGTACTTC; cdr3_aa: CASSRTGGKNIQYF